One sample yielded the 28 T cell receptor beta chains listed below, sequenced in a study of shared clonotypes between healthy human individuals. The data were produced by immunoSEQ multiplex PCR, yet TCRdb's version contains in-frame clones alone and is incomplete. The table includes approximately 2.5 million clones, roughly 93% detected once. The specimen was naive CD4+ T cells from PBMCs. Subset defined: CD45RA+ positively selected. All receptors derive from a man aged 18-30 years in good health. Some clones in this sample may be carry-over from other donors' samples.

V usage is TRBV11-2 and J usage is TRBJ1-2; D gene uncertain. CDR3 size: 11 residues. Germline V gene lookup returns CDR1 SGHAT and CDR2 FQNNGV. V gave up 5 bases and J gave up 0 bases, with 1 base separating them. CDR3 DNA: TGTGCCAGCAGCCCTAACTATGGCTACACCTTC. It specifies CASSPNYGYTF.

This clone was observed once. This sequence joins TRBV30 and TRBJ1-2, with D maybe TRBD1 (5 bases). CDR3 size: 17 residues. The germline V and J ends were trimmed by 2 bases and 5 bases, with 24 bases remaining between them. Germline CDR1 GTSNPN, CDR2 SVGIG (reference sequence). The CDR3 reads CAWSPKPGTPRSYGYTF. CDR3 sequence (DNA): TGTGCCTGGAGTCCCAAACCCGGGACTCCGAGGTCTTATGGCTACACCTTC.

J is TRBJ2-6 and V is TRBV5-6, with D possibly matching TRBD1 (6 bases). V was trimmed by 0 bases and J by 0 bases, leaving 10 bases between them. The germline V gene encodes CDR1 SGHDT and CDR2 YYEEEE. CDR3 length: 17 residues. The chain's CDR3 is CASSLDRAHSGANVLTF. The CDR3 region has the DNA TGTGCCAGCAGCTTGGACAGGGCGCACTCTGGGGCCAACGTCCTGACTTTC.

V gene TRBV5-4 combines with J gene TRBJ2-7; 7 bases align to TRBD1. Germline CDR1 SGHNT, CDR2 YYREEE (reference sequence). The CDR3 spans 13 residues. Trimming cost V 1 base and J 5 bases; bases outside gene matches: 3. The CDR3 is CASSLRQGNEQYF. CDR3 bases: TGTGCCAGCAGCTTGAGACAGGGAAACGAGCAGTACTTC. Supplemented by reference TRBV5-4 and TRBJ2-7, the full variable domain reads ETGVTQSPTHLIKTRGQQVTLRCSSQSGHNTVSWYQQALGQGPQFIFQYYREEENGRGNFPPRFSGLQFPNYSSELNVNALELDDSALYLCASSLRQGNEQYFGPGTRLTVT.

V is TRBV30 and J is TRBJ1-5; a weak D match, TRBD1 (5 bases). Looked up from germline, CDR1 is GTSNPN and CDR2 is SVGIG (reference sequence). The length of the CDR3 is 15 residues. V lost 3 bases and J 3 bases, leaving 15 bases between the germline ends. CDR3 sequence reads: CAWRGQGPLNQPQHF. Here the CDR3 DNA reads TGTGCCTGGAGGGGCCAGGGTCCCCTCAATCAGCCCCAGCATTTT.

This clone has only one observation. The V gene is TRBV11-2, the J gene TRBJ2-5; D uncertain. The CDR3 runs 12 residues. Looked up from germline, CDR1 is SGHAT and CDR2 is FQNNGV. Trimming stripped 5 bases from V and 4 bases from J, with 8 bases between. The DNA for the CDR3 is TGTGCCAGCAGCATACTTGTAGAGACCCAGTACTTC. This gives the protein CASSILVETQYF.

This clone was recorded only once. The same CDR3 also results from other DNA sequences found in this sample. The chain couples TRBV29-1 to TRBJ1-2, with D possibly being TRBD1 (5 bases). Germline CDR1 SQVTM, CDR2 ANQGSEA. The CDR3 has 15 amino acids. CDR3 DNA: TGCACCTCAGCTCACCTGGATAGGGGAGACGGGGGCTACACCTTC. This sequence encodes CTSAHLDRGDGGYTF.

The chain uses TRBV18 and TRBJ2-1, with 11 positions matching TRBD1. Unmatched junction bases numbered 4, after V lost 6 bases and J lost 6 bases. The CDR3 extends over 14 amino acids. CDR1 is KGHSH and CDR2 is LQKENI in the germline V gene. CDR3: CASSAGTGGNEQFF. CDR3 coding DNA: TGTGCCAGCTCTGCCGGGACAGGGGGCAATGAGCAGTTCTTC.

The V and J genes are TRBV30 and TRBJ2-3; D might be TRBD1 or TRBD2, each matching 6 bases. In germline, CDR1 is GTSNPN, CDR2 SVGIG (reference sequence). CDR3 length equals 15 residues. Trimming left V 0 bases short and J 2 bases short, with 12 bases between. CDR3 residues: CAWSVQGGYTDTQYF. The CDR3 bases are TGTGCCTGGAGTGTACAAGGGGGGTACACAGATACGCAGTATTTT.

The CDR3 loop is CASSLRGNEQFF. The DNA for the CDR3 is TGTGCCAGCAGCTTAAGGGGAAATGAGCAGTTCTTC. The V call is TRBV13, the J call TRBJ2-1; the D gene is possibly TRBD1 (5 bases). The V gene's germline CDR1 is PRHDT and CDR2 FYEKMQ (reference sequence). V lost 2 bases to trimming and J lost 7 bases, with 6 bases between them. There are 12 residues in the CDR3.

CDR3 in amino acids: CASSTLGTASYEQYF. DNA of the CDR3: TGCGCCAGCAGCACACTCGGGACAGCTTCCTACGAGCAGTACTTC. This chain uses TRBV5-1 with TRBJ2-7; 7 bases match TRBD1. The CDR3 is 15 amino acids. In germline, CDR1 is SGHRS, CDR2 YFSETQ. With 4 bases clipped from V and 1 base from J, the junction kept 8 bases outside the gene matches. Using reference TRBV5-1 and TRBJ2-7 for the parts outside the CDR3, the full variable domain is KAGVTQTPRYLIKTRGQQVTLSCSPISGHRSVSWYQQTPGQGLQFLFEYFSETQRNKGNFPGRFSGRQFSNSRSEMNVSTLELGDSALYLCASSTLGTASYEQYFGPGTRLTVT.

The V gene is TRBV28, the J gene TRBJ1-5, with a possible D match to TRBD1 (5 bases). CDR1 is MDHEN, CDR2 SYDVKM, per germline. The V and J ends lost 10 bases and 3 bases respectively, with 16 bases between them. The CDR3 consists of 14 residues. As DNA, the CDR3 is TGTGCCACCGCCGGGACGGGAGACAATCAGCCCCAGCATTTT. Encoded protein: CATAGTGDNQPQHF. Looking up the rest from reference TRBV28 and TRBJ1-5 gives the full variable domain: DVKVTQSSRYLVKRTGEKVFLECVQDMDHENMFWYRQDPGLGLRLIYFSYDVKMKEKGDIPEGYSVSREKKERFSLILESASTNQTSMYLCATAGTGDNQPQHFGDGTRLSIL.

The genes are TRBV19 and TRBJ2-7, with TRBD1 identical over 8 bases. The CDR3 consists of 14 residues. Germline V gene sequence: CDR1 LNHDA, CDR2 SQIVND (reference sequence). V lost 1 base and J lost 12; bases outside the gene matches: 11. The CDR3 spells CASSIGGTGPGLYF. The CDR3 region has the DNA TGTGCCAGTAGTATAGGAGGGACAGGCCCCGGTCTGTACTTC. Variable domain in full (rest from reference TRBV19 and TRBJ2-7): DGGITQSPKYLFRKEGQNVTLSCEQNLNHDAMYWYRQDPGQGLRLIYYSQIVNDFQKGDIAEGYSVSREKKESFPLTVTSAQKNPTAFYLCASSIGGTGPGLYFGPGTRLTVT.

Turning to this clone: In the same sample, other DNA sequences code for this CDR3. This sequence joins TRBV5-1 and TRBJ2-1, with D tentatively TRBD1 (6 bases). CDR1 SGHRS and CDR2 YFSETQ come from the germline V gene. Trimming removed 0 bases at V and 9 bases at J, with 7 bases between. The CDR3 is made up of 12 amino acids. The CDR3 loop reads CASSLVGGEQFF. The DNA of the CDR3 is TGCGCCAGCAGCTTGGTAGGGGGTGAGCAGTTCTTC.

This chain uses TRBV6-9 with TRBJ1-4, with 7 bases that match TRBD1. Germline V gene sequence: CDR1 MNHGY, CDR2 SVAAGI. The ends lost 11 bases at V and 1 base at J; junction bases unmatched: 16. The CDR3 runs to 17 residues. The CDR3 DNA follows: TGTGCCCGGCCGGACAGGCGGGCGGCGGAAACTAATGAAAAACTGTTTTTT. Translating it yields CARPDRRAAETNEKLFF.

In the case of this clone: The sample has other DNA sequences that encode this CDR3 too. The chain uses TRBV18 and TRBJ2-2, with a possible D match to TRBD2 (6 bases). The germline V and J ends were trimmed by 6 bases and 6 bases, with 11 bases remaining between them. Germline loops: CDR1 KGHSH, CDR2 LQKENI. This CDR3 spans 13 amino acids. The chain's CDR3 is CASSPRDSGELFF. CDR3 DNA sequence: TGTGCCAGCTCTCCTAGGGACTCCGGGGAGCTGTTTTTT.

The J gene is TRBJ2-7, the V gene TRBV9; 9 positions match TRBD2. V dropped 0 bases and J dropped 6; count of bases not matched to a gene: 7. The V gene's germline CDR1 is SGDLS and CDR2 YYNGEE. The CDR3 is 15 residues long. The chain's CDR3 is CASSVEGGRAVEQYF. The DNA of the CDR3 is TGTGCCAGCAGCGTAGAGGGCGGGAGGGCCGTCGAGCAGTACTTC.

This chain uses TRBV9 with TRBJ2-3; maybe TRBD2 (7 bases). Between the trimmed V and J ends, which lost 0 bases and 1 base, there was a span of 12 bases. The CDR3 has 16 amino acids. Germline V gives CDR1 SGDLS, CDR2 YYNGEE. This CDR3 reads CASSVDRGAGTDTQYF. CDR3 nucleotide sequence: TGTGCCAGCAGCGTAGACCGGGGGGCGGGCACAGATACGCAGTATTTT. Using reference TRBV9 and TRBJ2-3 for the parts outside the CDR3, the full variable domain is DSGVTQTPKHLITATGQRVTLRCSPRSGDLSVYWYQQSLDQGLQFLIQYYNGEERAKGNILERFSAQQFPDLHSELNLSSLELGDSALYFCASSVDRGAGTDTQYFGPGTRLTVL.

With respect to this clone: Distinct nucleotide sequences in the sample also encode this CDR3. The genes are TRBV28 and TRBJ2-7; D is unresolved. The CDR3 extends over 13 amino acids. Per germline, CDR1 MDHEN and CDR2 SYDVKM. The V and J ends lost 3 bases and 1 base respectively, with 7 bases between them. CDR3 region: CASSLGISYEQYF. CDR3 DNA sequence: TGTGCCAGCAGTTTGGGGATTTCCTACGAGCAGTACTTC.

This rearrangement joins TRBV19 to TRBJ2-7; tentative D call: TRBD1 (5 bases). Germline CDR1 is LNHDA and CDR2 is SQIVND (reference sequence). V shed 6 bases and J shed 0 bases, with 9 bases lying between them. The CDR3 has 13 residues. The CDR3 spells CASRETASYEQYF. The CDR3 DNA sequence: TGTGCCAGTAGAGAGACAGCCTCCTACGAGCAGTACTTC.

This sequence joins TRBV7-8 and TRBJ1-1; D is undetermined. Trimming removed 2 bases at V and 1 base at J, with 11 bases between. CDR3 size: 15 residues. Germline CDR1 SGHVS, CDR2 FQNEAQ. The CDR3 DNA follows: TGTGCCAGCAGCTTACAATGGTACGCGAACACTGAAGCTTTCTTT. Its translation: CASSLQWYANTEAFF.

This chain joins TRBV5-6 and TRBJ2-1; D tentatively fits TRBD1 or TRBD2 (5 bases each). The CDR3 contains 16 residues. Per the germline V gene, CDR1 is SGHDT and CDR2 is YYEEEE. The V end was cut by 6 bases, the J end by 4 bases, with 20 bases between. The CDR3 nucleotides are TGTGCCAGCACCAGTGGGATCGGGACGGATTACAATGAGCAGTTCTTC. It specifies CASTSGIGTDYNEQFF.

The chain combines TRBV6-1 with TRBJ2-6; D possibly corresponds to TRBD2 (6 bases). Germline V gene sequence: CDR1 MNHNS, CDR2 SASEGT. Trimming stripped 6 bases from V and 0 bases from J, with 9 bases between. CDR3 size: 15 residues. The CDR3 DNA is TGTGCCAGCAGCGACGGGGGCTCTGGGGCCAACGTCCTGACTTTC. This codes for CASSDGGSGANVLTF.

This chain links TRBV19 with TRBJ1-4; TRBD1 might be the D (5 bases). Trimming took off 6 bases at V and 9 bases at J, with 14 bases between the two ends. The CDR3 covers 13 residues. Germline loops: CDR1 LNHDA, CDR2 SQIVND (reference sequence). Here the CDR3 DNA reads TGTGCCAGTAGAACGGACAACACGAAAAAACTGTTTTTT. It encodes CASRTDNTKKLFF.

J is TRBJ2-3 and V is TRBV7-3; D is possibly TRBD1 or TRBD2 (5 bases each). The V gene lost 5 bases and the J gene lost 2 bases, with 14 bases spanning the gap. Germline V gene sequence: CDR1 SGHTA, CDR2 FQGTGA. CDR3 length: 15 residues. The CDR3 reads CASSLPRGVTDTQYF. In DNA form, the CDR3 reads TGTGCCAGCAGCCTCCCGAGGGGCGTCACAGATACGCAGTATTTT.

DNA for the CDR3: TGTGCCAGCAGTGAAACAGGGAAAGATCAGCCCCAGCATTTT. This sequence encodes CASSETGKDQPQHF. The genes are TRBV6-1 and TRBJ1-5; D possibly corresponds to TRBD1 (6 bases). Trimming stripped 2 bases from V and 5 bases from J, with 10 bases between. Looked up from germline, CDR1 is MNHNS and CDR2 is SASEGT. CDR3 length equals 14 residues.

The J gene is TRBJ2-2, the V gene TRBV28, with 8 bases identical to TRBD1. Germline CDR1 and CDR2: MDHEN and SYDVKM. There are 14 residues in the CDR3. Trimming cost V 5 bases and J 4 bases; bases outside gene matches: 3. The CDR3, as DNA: TGTGCCAGCAGTAGACAGGGGAGCACCGGGGAGCTGTTTTTT. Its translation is CASSRQGSTGELFF.

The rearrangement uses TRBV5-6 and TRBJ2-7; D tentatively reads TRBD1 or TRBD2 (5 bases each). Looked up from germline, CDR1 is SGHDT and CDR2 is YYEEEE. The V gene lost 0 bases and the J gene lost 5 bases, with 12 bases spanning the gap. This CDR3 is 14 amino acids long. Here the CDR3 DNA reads TGTGCCAGCAGCTTGGCCGGTTGGGGGAACGAGCAGTACTTC. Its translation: CASSLAGWGNEQYF.